The subject of this entry is one T cell receptor beta chain. Cohorts were determined from participant-reported clinical history. V was clipped by 4 bases and J by 5 bases; unmatched bases: 12. This CDR3 comprises 15 residues. CDR1 and CDR2 from the germline V gene are SGHNT and YYREEE (reference sequence). As originally analysed: Using reference gene primer amplification, nucleated cell counts were estimated. Sequencing used immunoSEQ multiplex PCR; TCRdb keeps in-frame clones, though not all of them. The V and J calls and clone size come from that table; D and trimming were worked out from the DNA. The repertoire holds some 240,000 clones, about 86% seen once, with less than 4% in the top ten. The sample is drawn from a study of blood T cell repertoires in COVID-19. In the study overall: Sample material is recorded as cDNA or gDNA derived from T cells, B-cell-depleted T cells, or PBMCs.

The rearrangement uses TRBV5-4 and TRBJ2-7, with 7 bases that match TRBD1. This receptor was obtained from a woman aged 35 to 49 with acute COVID-19. The sample comprised PBMCs or T cells enriched from blood (not recorded which). The CDR3 DNA sequence: TGTGCCAGCAGCGAGCCGGCCACAGGGGACAACGAGCAGTACTTC. The encoded protein is CASSEPATGDNEQYF.